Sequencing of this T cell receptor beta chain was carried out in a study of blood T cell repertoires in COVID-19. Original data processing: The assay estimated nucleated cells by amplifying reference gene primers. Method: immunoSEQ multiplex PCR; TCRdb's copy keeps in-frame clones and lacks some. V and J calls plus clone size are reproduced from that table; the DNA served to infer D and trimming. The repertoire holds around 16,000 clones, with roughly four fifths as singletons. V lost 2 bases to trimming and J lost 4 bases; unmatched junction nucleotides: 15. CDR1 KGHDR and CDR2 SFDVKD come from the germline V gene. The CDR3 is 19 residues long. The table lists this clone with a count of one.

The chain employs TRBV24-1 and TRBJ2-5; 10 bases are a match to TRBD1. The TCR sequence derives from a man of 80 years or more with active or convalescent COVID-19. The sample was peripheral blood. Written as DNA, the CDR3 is TGTGCCACCAGTGATTCCCGACAGGGGGCTCTAGGGGGTGGAGAGACCCAGTACTTC. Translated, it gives CATSDSRQGALGGGETQYF.